The next 16 T cell receptor beta chains were all read from a single sample in a study of blood T cell repertoires in COVID-19 (dated by TCRdb to about 2020). The library was prepared using the immunoSEQ multiplex PCR assay. The source is immuneACCESS, and TCRdb retained only in-frame sequences with V and J called. Part of the clones is not carried over; for the studies checked, unresolved V genes explain less than half of this, and the remainder is unexplained. A total of roughly 250,000 clones appear in this sample, 70% to 90% of them only once. Together, the top ten hold over 9.5% of the sample. Specimen: peripheral blood. The receptors derive from a young woman with COVID-19, enrolled during active disease.

This clone has only a few counts. The V gene is TRBV27, the J gene TRBJ1-5, with TRBD1 as a possible D gene (5 bases). Trimming pared 3 bases from V and 7 bases from J, leaving 13 bases between. The germline gives CDR1 MNHEY, CDR2 SMNVEV (reference sequence). CDR3 length equals 14 residues. The CDR3 here is CASSFLGEVQPQHF. The CDR3 DNA sequence: TGTGCCAGCAGTTTTCTAGGGGAGGTCCAGCCCCAGCATTTT.

This chain links TRBV20-1 with TRBJ2-7; TRBD2 aligns across 9 bases. Unmatched junction bases numbered 3, after V lost 3 bases and J lost 6 bases. Germline assignment: CDR1 DFQATT and CDR2 SNEGSKA (reference sequence). This CDR3 has 12 amino acids. CDR3 DNA sequence: TGCAGTGCTAGTAAGACTAGCGGCGAGCAGTACTTC. Protein sequence: CSASKTSGEQYF.

The chain links TRBV3-1 (or the pseudogene TRBV3-2) to TRBJ2-5; TRBD2 is a possible D gene (7 bases). Per germline, CDR1 LGHDT and CDR2 YNNKEL (reference sequence). V was clipped by 4 bases and J by 0 bases, with 18 bases between them. This CDR3 is 17 amino acids long. The CDR3 DNA follows: TGTGCCAGCAGCCCGGCGGGGGCCCCCCGAAACCAAGAGACCCAGTACTTC. It translates to CASSPAGAPRNQETQYF.

The chain uses TRBV6-5 and TRBJ2-5; 8 bases agree with TRBD1. CDR3 length: 14 residues. CDR1 MNHEY and CDR2 SVGAGI come from the germline V gene. The V segment lost 4 bases and the J segment 0 bases; nucleotides outside the gene matches: 1. The CDR3 DNA sequence: TGTGCCAGCAGTTCGGACAGGGACCAAGAGACCCAGTACTTC. Its translation: CASSSDRDQETQYF.

The chain couples TRBV7-9 to TRBJ1-3, with 9 bases fitting TRBD1. Germline CDR1 and CDR2: SEHNR and FQNEAQ (reference sequence). There are 14 residues in the CDR3. Unmatched junction bases numbered 3, after V lost 5 bases and J lost 4 bases. The CDR3 reads CASSGTGRGNTIYF. CDR3 nucleotide sequence: TGTGCCAGCAGCGGGACAGGGAGGGGAAACACCATATATTTT.

The chain is built from TRBV24-1 and TRBJ2-5, with 9 bases fitting TRBD1. Trimming at V came to 9 bases and at J to 3 bases, leaving 4 bases not matched to a gene. The germline gives CDR1 KGHDR, CDR2 SFDVKD. This CDR3 has 13 residues. Here the CDR3 reads CATRDRVEETQYF. CDR3 DNA sequence: TGTGCCACCCGGGACAGGGTGGAAGAGACCCAGTACTTC.

The chain links TRBV20-1 to TRBJ2-2, with a weak D call TRBD1 (5 bases). Trimming cost V 7 bases and J 9 bases, with 12 bases left between them. CDR3 length equals 11 residues. Germline assignment: CDR1 DFQATT and CDR2 SNEGSKA (reference sequence). CDR3 sequence reads: CSVSTVRELFF. The CDR3 DNA is TGCAGTGTTTCGACAGTACGGGAGCTGTTTTTT.

The V gene is TRBV5-1, the J gene TRBJ1-1, with D maybe TRBD1 (5 bases). The V end lost 3 bases, the J end lost 0 bases, and 12 bases lay between the germline ends. The V gene's germline CDR1 is SGHRS and CDR2 YFSETQ. There are 15 residues in the CDR3. The CDR3 reads CASSSRGGMNTEAFF. CDR3 coding DNA: TGCGCCAGCAGCTCCCGCGGGGGGATGAACACTGAAGCTTTCTTT.

This clone was observed a few times. The V and J genes are TRBV5-4 and TRBJ2-7; TRBD1 matches at 11 bases. Germline CDR1 and CDR2: SGHNT and YYREEE (reference sequence). The CDR3 consists of 14 residues. V was pared by 4 bases and J by 3 bases, with 3 bases of the junction left unmatched. The CDR3 here is CASSAGTGGYEQYF. The CDR3 coding sequence is TGTGCCAGCAGCGCCGGGACAGGGGGCTACGAGCAGTACTTC. The full variable domain, rest sourced from reference TRBV5-4 and TRBJ2-7, is ETGVTQSPTHLIKTRGQQVTLRCSSQSGHNTVSWYQQALGQGPQFIFQYYREEENGRGNFPPRFSGLQFPNYSSELNVNALELDDSALYLCASSAGTGGYEQYFGPGTRLTVT.

CDR3 DNA sequence: TGTGCCAGCAGCGTAGGTATCGGGAGGGACAATGAAAAACTGTTTTTT. Amino acid sequence: CASSVGIGRDNEKLFF. The chain couples TRBV9 to TRBJ1-4; D perhaps matches TRBD1 (5 bases). The CDR3 loop spans 16 amino acids. CDR1 is SGDLS, CDR2 YYNGEE, per germline. Trimming shortened V by 0 bases and J by 5 bases, and 14 bases separated the two germline ends.

The rearrangement joins TRBV6-1 to TRBJ2-3; 9 nucleotides agree with TRBD2. CDR3 length: 14 amino acids. The V gene end was trimmed by 3 bases and the J gene end by 6 bases; junction bases not matched to a gene: 4. The germline CDR1 and CDR2 sequences are MNHNS and SASEGT. CDR3 in DNA: TGTGCCAGCAGTGAGCTAGCGGGGTGGGATACGCAGTATTTT. Protein product: CASSELAGWDTQYF.

In its sample, this clone was seen once. The chain couples TRBV5-1 to TRBJ2-2, with D hard to call. V was clipped by 2 bases and J by 2 bases, with 10 bases between them. CDR3 length equals 15 residues. In germline, CDR1 is SGHRS, CDR2 YFSETQ. This chain's CDR3 is CASSFSHPNTGELFF. CDR3 sequence (DNA): TGCGCCAGCAGCTTCAGTCACCCCAACACCGGGGAGCTGTTTTTT.

The chain uses TRBV27 and TRBJ1-4; 9 nucleotides match TRBD1. Trimming removed 3 bases from V and 6 bases from J; junction bases left unmatched: 2. Germline V gives CDR1 MNHEY, CDR2 SMNVEV (reference sequence). The CDR3 has 14 amino acids. CDR3 sequence reads: CASSLHRGHEKLFF. The CDR3 DNA reads as TGTGCCAGCAGTTTGCACAGGGGGCATGAAAAACTGTTTTTT.

This sequence joins TRBV6-1 and TRBJ2-7, with 7 bases fitting TRBD1. The CDR3 runs to 15 residues. J gave up 0 bases and V 3 bases, and 5 bases lay outside the gene matches. Germline V lookup: CDR1 MNHNS, CDR2 SASEGT. The DNA for the CDR3 is TGTGCCAGCAGTGAGGAGACAGGGAGCTCCTACGAGCAGTACTTC. Amino acids: CASSEETGSSYEQYF.

V usage is TRBV24-1 and J usage is TRBJ1-5; TRBD1 matches at 7 bases. The CDR3 totals 16 residues. The germline CDR1 and CDR2 sequences are KGHDR and SFDVKD. Trimming removed 4 bases from V and 5 bases from J; junction bases left unmatched: 10. This CDR3 reads CATSELDREEYQPQHF. For the CDR3, the DNA is TGTGCCACCAGTGAATTAGACAGGGAGGAATATCAGCCCCAGCATTTT.

The chain has TRBV12-3 or TRBV12-4 and TRBJ1-1; TRBD1 is a possible D gene (5 bases). The CDR3 extends over 12 amino acids. V dropped 6 bases and J dropped 4 bases, with 9 bases sitting between them. CDR3 sequence reads: CASRIGGTEAFF. The CDR3 DNA reads as TGTGCCAGCAGGATCGGGGGCACTGAAGCTTTCTTT.